Presented here are 24 T cell receptor beta chains from one specimen sequenced in a study of shared clonotypes between healthy human individuals. The data were produced by immunoSEQ multiplex PCR, yet TCRdb's version contains in-frame clones alone and is incomplete. The data hold 450,000 to 500,000 clones, with about 79% observed a single time. Material for sequencing was PBMCs. The receptors were gathered from a woman aged 40 to 49 in good health. Some clones in this sample may be carry-over from other donors' samples.

The chain has TRBV5-1 and TRBJ2-7, with 8 positions matching TRBD1. This CDR3 spans 16 amino acids. Germline CDR1 is SGHRS and CDR2 is YFSETQ. V was clipped by 0 bases and J by 4 bases; unmatched bases: 9. The CDR3 DNA reads TGCGCCAGCAGCTTGGTCTGGACAGGGACGGCTTACGAGCAGTACTTC. As protein: CASSLVWTGTAYEQYF.

The chain combines TRBV12-5 with TRBJ2-7, with unresolved D. The CDR3 has 14 amino acids. The V end was cut by 5 bases, the J end by 1 base, with 12 bases between. Germline values: CDR1 LGHNT, CDR2 FRNRAP. The chain's CDR3 is CASGPPPPSYEQYF. CDR3 in DNA: TGTGCTAGTGGTCCCCCCCCGCCGTCCTACGAGCAGTACTTC. Filled out from reference TRBV12-5 and TRBJ2-7, the complete variable domain reads DARVTQTPRHKVTEMGQEVTMRCQPILGHNTVFWYRQTMMQGLELLAYFRNRAPLDDSGMPKDRFSAEMPDATLATLKIQPSEPRDSAVYFCASGPPPPSYEQYFGPGTRLTVT.

This clone was counted only a few times. V is TRBV10-2 and J is TRBJ2-7; D not resolved. Germline CDR1 WSHSY, CDR2 SAAADI. CDR3 length: 11 amino acids. V was cut by 3 bases and J by 4 bases, with 4 bases left in between. CDR3 DNA sequence: TGCGCCAGCAGTGACCGTTACGAGCAGTACTTC. Its translation: CASSDRYEQYF.

The chain combines TRBV6-5 with TRBJ2-3, with a possible D match to TRBD2 (6 bases). In germline, CDR1 is MNHEY, CDR2 SVGAGI. V was clipped by 0 bases and J by 1 base, with 8 bases between them. CDR3 length: 15 residues. The CDR3 coding sequence is TGTGCCAGCAGTTACTCGGGACTGGGCACAGATACGCAGTATTTT. Amino acid sequence: CASSYSGLGTDTQYF.

The V call is TRBV7-9, the J call TRBJ2-5, with D possibly TRBD1 on 6 matching bases. Near its end, the DNA agrees better with TRBJ2-7, so the J call may be wrong. The CDR3 is made up of 15 amino acids. Per the germline V gene, CDR1 is SEHNR and CDR2 is FQNEAQ (reference sequence). CDR3 DNA: TGTGCCAGCAGCCCCCCTACAGGGAACCTCTACGAGCAGTACTTC. It specifies CASSPPTGNLYEQYF.

V and J are TRBV19 and TRBJ2-3; D might be TRBD1 (6 bases). This CDR3 contains 14 residues. CDR1 is LNHDA and CDR2 is SQIVND in the germline V gene (reference sequence). Trimming removed 3 bases from V and 4 bases from J, with 11 bases in between. CDR3 nucleotide sequence: TGTGCCAGTAGTATTGGGCAGGGGTCAGATACGCAGTATTTT. Encoded protein: CASSIGQGSDTQYF.

This chain links TRBV7-9 with TRBJ2-5; 11 bases align to TRBD2. The trim removed 6 bases at V and 5 bases at J, leaving 14 bases unmatched. The CDR3 covers 17 residues. Germline assignment: CDR1 SEHNR and CDR2 FQNEAQ (reference sequence). The CDR3 nucleotides are TGTGCCAGCAGTCCGGGGGGGACTAGCGGCCAATTGGAGACCCAGTACTTC. Translating gives CASSPGGTSGQLETQYF. The full variable domain, rest sourced from reference TRBV7-9 and TRBJ2-5, is DTGVSQNPRHKITKRGQNVTFRCDPISEHNRLYWYRQTLGQGPEFLTYFQNEAQLEKSRLLSDRFSAERPKGSFSTLEIQRTEQGDSAMYLCASSPGGTSGQLETQYFGPGTRLLVL.

The rearrangement links TRBV6-5 to TRBJ2-7, with D unresolved. V was shortened by 4 bases and J by 0 bases, with 16 bases between the two germline ends. CDR3 size: 16 residues. Germline V gene sequence: CDR1 MNHEY, CDR2 SVGAGI. CDR3 in amino acids: CASSLLFSHNSYEQYF. The CDR3 DNA follows: TGTGCCAGCAGTTTACTTTTCAGCCACAACTCCTACGAGCAGTACTTC.

In its sample, this clone was seen a few times. V gene TRBV19 combines with J gene TRBJ2-5; TRBD2 aligns across 13 bases. Trimming removed 5 bases from V and 5 bases from J; junction bases left unmatched: 8. The CDR3 extends over 16 amino acids. Germline CDR1 LNHDA, CDR2 SQIVND (reference sequence). In DNA form, the CDR3 reads TGTGCCAGTAGTCGGACTAGCGGGAGAGCCTGGGAGACCCAGTACTTC. Translating it yields CASSRTSGRAWETQYF.

As concerns this clone: One end of the junction is discordant with germline, which a read error may explain. V and J are TRBV4-3 and TRBJ2-2, with 9 positions matching TRBD2. This CDR3 spans 16 amino acids. Per the germline V gene, CDR1 is LGHNA and CDR2 is YSLEER. CDR3 nucleotides: TGCGCCAGCGGCCAAGTTAGCGGGAGAGGCACCGGGGAGCTGTTTTTT. This translates into CASGQVSGRGTGELFF.

The V call is TRBV2, the J call TRBJ2-6, with D unresolved. Germline V CDR1 and CDR2: SNHLY, FYNNEI. V lost 7 bases and J 1 base, leaving 2 bases between the germline ends. This CDR3 has 12 amino acids. CDR3 DNA: TGTGCCAGCAAATCTGGGGCCAACGTCCTGACTTTC. Its protein product is CASKSGANVLTF.

The gene calls are TRBV7-2 and TRBJ2-3; the match to TRBD2 covers 12 bases. Germline lookup yields CDR1 SGHTA and CDR2 FQGNSA. This CDR3 has 15 amino acids. J gave up 7 bases and V 5 bases, and 7 bases lay outside the gene matches. The DNA of the CDR3 is TGTGCCAGCAGCGCCAGACTAGCGGGAGTAAATACGCAGTATTTT. Protein sequence: CASSARLAGVNTQYF.

This chain uses TRBV6-4 with TRBJ1-1, with 7 bases lining up with TRBD1. Germline trimming cut 6 bases from V and 4 bases from J; bases unmatched to any gene: 5. The CDR3 is made up of 13 amino acids. Per the germline V gene, CDR1 is MRHNA and CDR2 is SNTAGT. The CDR3 nucleotides are TGTGCCAGCAGAGCGACAGGGAGCACTGAAGCTTTCTTT. Its protein product is CASRATGSTEAFF.

The chain employs TRBV19 and TRBJ2-1; D possibly corresponds to TRBD2 (6 bases). Germline V gives CDR1 LNHDA, CDR2 SQIVND (reference sequence). Trimming removed 6 bases at V and 8 bases at J, with 17 bases between. The CDR3 has 14 residues. DNA of the CDR3: TGTGCCAGTAGAGTCGGCGGGAAGGCGGATGAGCAGTTCTTC. Protein: CASRVGGKADEQFF.

CDR3 DNA: TGCGCCAGCAGCCTTTCGTGGGGACGCGAGACCCAGTACTTC. Translated, it gives CASSLSWGRETQYF. This chain links TRBV4-1 with TRBJ2-5; D is tentatively TRBD1 or TRBD2 (5 bases each). Trimming cost V 4 bases and J 5 bases, with 14 bases left between them. The length of the CDR3 is 14 residues. Germline V gives CDR1 MGHRA, CDR2 YSYEKL.

The chain couples TRBV2 to TRBJ1-2; 7 bases are a match to TRBD1. With 6 bases clipped from V and 4 bases from J, the junction kept 5 bases outside the gene matches. Germline lookup yields CDR1 SNHLY and CDR2 FYNNEI. The CDR3 totals 13 residues. The CDR3 here is CASSLDRSYGYTF. The CDR3, as DNA: TGTGCCAGCAGCCTGGACAGGAGCTATGGCTACACCTTC.

J is TRBJ2-5 and V is TRBV19; maybe TRBD2 (6 bases). V was trimmed by 4 bases and J by 3 bases, leaving 12 bases between them. This CDR3 is 14 amino acids long. The germline CDR1 and CDR2 sequences are LNHDA and SQIVND (reference sequence). The DNA of the CDR3 is TGTGCCAGTAGTACGCCGGGACTTAAAGAGACCCAGTACTTC. It is translated as CASSTPGLKETQYF.

V usage is TRBV20-1 and J usage is TRBJ2-1, with D uncertain. Trimming removed 7 bases from V and 2 bases from J, with 3 bases in between. The CDR3 spans 10 residues. CDR1 and CDR2 from the germline V gene are DFQATT and SNEGSKA (reference sequence). The CDR3 nucleotides read TGCAGTGTCGCCTACAATGAGCAGTTCTTC. It specifies CSVAYNEQFF.

The V call is TRBV9, the J call TRBJ2-2, with 11 bases matching TRBD2. Germline V gene sequence: CDR1 SGDLS, CDR2 YYNGEE. The CDR3 runs to 15 residues. The junction had 3 bases not matched to a gene; V was cut back by 3 bases and J by 5 bases. For the CDR3, the DNA is TGTGCCAGCAGCGCACTAGCGGGAGTAACCGGGGAGCTGTTTTTT. Its protein product is CASSALAGVTGELFF. Full variable domain (rest looked up from reference TRBV9 and TRBJ2-2): DSGVTQTPKHLITATGQRVTLRCSPRSGDLSVYWYQQSLDQGLQFLIQYYNGEERAKGNILERFSAQQFPDLHSELNLSSLELGDSALYFCASSALAGVTGELFFGEGSRLTVL.

V gene TRBV7-2 combines with J gene TRBJ2-1; 7 bases match TRBD2. The CDR3 totals 13 residues. J gave up 15 bases and V 1 base, and 9 bases lay outside the gene matches. The germline CDR1 and CDR2 sequences are SGHTA and FQGNSA. The CDR3 is CASSLDRQREAFF. Written as DNA, the CDR3 is TGTGCCAGCAGCTTAGATCGCCAGCGGGAAGCGTTCTTC.

The chain combines TRBV5-1 with TRBJ2-5, with 7 bases that match TRBD1. V lost 0 bases, J lost 5 bases, and 10 bases stayed unmatched. Germline CDR1 reads SGHRS; CDR2 reads YFSETQ. The CDR3 covers 16 residues. CDR3 loop: CASSLGIIQGTETQYF. The CDR3 DNA reads as TGCGCCAGCAGCTTGGGGATTATACAGGGGACGGAGACCCAGTACTTC.

The genes are TRBV14 and TRBJ2-2; TRBD1 aligns across 10 bases. The germline CDR1 and CDR2 sequences are SGHDN and FVKESK. With V trimmed by 0 bases and J by 9 bases, 10 bases remained unmatched. There are 17 residues in the CDR3. Here the CDR3 reads CASSQEETGGLFRELFF. In DNA, the CDR3 is TGTGCCAGCAGCCAAGAGGAGACAGGGGGCTTGTTCAGGGAGCTGTTTTTT. Combining the CDR3 with reference TRBV14 and TRBJ2-2 gives the whole variable domain EAGVTQFPSHSVIEKGQTVTLRCDPISGHDNLYWYRRVMGKEIKFLLHFVKESKQDESGMPNNRFLAERTGGTYSTLKVQPAELEDSGVYFCASSQEETGGLFRELFFGEGSRLTVL.

The V gene is TRBV21-1, the J gene TRBJ2-1; whether TRBD1, the table's D call, matches the DNA was not checked. TRBV21-1 is a known pseudogene. The CDR3 covers 9 residues. CDR3 bases: TGTGCCGGAGGGACAGGGAGGTTCTTC. Translation gives CAGGTGRFF.

This chain joins TRBV6-5 and TRBJ2-1; D is unclear. The germline V gene has CDR1 MNHEY and CDR2 SVGAGI. The CDR3 contains 11 residues. With 0 bases removed from V and 13 bases from J, the gap between germline ends came to 7 bases. The CDR3 DNA follows: TGTGCCAGCAGTTACTCTGGGTTACAGTTCTTC. Protein: CASSYSGLQFF.